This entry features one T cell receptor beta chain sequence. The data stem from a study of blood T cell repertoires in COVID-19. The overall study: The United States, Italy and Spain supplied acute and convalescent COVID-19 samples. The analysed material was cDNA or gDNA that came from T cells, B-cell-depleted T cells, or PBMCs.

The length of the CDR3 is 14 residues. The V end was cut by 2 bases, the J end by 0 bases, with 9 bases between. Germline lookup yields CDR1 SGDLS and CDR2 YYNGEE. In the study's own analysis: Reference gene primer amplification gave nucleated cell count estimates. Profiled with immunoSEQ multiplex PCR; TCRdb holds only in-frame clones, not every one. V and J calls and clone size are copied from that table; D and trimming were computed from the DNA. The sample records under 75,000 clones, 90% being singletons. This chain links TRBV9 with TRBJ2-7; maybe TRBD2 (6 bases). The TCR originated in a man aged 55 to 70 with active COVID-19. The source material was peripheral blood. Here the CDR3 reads CASSVRGTSYEQYF. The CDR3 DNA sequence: TGTGCCAGCAGCGTTCGGGGGACCTCCTACGAGCAGTACTTC.